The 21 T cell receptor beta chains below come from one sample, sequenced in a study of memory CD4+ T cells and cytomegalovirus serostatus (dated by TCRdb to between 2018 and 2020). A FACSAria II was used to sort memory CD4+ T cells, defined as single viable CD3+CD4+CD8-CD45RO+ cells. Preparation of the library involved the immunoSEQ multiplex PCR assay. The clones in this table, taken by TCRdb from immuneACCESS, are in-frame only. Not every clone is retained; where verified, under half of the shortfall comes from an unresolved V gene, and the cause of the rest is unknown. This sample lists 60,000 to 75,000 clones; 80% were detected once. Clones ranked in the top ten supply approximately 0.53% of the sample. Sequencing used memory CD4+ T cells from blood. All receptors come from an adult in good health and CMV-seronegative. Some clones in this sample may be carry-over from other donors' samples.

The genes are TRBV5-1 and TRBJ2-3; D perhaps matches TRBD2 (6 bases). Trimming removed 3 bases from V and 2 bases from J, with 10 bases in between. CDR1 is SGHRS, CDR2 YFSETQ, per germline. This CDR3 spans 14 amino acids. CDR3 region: CASSSGTYTDTQYF. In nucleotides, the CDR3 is TGCGCCAGCAGCTCCGGGACTTACACAGATACGCAGTATTTT.

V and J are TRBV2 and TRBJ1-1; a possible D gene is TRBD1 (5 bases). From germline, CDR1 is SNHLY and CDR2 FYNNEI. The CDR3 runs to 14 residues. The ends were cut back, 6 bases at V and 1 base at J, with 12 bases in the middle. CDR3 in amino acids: CASSQAGPNTEAFF. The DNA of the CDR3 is TGTGCCAGCAGCCAAGCGGGACCGAACACTGAAGCTTTCTTT.

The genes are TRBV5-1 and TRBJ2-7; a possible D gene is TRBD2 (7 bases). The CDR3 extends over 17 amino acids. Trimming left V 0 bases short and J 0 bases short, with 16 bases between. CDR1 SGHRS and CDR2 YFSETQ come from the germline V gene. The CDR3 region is CASSLGGGGGDSYEQYF. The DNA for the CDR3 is TGCGCCAGCAGCTTGGGCGGCGGGGGCGGGGACTCCTACGAGCAGTACTTC. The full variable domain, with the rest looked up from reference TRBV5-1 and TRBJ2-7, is KAGVTQTPRYLIKTRGQQVTLSCSPISGHRSVSWYQQTPGQGLQFLFEYFSETQRNKGNFPGRFSGRQFSNSRSEMNVSTLELGDSALYLCASSLGGGGGDSYEQYFGPGTRLTVT.

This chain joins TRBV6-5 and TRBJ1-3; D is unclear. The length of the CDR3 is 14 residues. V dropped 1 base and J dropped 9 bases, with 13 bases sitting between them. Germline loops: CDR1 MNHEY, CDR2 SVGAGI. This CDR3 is CASSYFGRLGTIYF. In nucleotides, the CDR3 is TGTGCCAGCAGTTACTTCGGCAGGTTGGGCACCATATATTTT.

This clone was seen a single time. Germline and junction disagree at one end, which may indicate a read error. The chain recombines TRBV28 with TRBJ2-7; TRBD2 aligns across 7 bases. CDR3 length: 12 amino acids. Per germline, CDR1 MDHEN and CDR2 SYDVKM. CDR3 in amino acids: CASSRPLEGLLF. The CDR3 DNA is TGTGCCAGCAGTCGACCATTAGAGGGACTACTTTTC.

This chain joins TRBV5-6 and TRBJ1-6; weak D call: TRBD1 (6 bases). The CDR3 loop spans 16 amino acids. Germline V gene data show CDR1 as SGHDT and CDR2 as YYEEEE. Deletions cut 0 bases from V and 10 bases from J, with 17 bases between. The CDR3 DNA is TGTGCCAGCAGCTTGGGTTTCCAACAGGGTGGATCACCCCTCCACTTT. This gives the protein CASSLGFQQGGSPLHF.

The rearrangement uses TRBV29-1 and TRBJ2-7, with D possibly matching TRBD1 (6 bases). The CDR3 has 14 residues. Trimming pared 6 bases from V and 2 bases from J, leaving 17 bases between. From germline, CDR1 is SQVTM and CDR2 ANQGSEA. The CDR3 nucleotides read TGCAGCGTATACTCTACCGACAGGCCCTACGAGCAGTACTTC. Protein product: CSVYSTDRPYEQYF.

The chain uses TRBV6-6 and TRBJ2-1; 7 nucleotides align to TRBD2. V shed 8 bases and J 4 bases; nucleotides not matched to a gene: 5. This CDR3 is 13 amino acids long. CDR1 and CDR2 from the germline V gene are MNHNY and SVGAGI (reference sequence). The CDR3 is CASSWGGYNEQFF. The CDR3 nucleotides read TGTGCCAGCTCTTGGGGGGGTTACAATGAGCAGTTCTTC.

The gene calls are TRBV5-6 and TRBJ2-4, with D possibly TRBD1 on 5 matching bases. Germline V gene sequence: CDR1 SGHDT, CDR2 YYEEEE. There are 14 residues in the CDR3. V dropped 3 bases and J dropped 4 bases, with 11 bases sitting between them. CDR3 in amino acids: CASSSWAGKNIQYF. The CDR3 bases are TGTGCCAGCAGCTCCTGGGCAGGGAAAAACATTCAGTACTTC.

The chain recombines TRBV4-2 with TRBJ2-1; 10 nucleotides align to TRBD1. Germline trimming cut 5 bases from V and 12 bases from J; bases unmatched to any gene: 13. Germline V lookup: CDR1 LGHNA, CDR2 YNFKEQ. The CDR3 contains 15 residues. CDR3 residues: CASSSRDRGAMGQFF. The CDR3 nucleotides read TGTGCCAGCAGCTCCCGGGACAGGGGTGCAATGGGGCAGTTCTTC.

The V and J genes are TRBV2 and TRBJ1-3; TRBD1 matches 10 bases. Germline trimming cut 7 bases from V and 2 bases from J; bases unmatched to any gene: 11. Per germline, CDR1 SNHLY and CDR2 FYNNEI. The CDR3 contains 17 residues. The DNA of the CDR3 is TGTGCCAGCAACCCTCGGACAGGGGGAATCGCTGGAAACACCATATATTTT. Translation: CASNPRTGGIAGNTIYF.

The CDR3 sequence is CASSPSQRLVNTEAFF. The CDR3 nucleotides are TGCGCCAGCAGCCCCAGCCAGAGGTTGGTGAACACTGAAGCTTTCTTT. This rearrangement joins TRBV5-1 to TRBJ1-1; D remains unclear. The CDR3 runs 16 residues. In germline, CDR1 is SGHRS, CDR2 YFSETQ. V was cut by 4 bases and J by 0 bases, with 16 bases left in between.

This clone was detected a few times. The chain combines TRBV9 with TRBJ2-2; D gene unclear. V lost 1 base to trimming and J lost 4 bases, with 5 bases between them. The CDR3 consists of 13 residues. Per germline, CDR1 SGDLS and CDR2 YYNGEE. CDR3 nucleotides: TGTGCCAGCAGCGTATTCTCCACCGGGGAGCTGTTTTTT. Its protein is CASSVFSTGELFF.

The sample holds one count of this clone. The CDR3 DNA follows: TGTGCCAGCAGCTTGTCCAACTATGGCTACACCTTC. Its translation is CASSLSNYGYTF. This rearrangement joins TRBV7-2 to TRBJ1-2; D is unclear. Germline CDR1 is SGHTA and CDR2 is FQGNSA. CDR3 size: 12 residues. The V and J ends lost 3 bases and 2 bases respectively, with 4 bases between them.

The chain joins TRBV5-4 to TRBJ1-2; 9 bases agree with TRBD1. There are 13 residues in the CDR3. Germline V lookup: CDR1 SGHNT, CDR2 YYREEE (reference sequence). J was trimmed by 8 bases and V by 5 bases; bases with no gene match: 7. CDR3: CASSRQGEMGYTF. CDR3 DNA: TGTGCCAGCAGTCGACAGGGGGAGATGGGCTACACCTTC. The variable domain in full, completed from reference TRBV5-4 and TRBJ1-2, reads ETGVTQSPTHLIKTRGQQVTLRCSSQSGHNTVSWYQQALGQGPQFIFQYYREEENGRGNFPPRFSGLQFPNYSSELNVNALELDDSALYLCASSRQGEMGYTFGSGTRLTVV.

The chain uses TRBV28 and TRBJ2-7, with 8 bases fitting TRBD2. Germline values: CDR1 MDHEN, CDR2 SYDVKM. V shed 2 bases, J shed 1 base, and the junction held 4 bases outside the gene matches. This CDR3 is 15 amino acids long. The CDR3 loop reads CASSLRLAKSYEQYF. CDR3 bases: TGTGCCAGCAGTTTACGACTAGCGAAGTCCTACGAGCAGTACTTC. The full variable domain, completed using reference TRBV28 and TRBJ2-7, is DVKVTQSSRYLVKRTGEKVFLECVQDMDHENMFWYRQDPGLGLRLIYFSYDVKMKEKGDIPEGYSVSREKKERFSLILESASTNQTSMYLCASSLRLAKSYEQYFGPGTRLTVT.

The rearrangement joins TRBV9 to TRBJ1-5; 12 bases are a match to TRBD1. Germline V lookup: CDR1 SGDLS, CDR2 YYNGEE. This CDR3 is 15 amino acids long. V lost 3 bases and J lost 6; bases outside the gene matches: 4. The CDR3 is CASSAGTGGGQPQHF. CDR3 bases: TGTGCCAGCAGCGCCGGGACAGGGGGCGGTCAGCCCCAGCATTTT.

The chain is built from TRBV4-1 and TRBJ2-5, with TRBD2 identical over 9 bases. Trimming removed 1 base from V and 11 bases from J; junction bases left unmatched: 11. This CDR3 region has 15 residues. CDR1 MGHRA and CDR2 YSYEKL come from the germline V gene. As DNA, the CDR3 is TGCGCCAGCAGCCAAGCCGGGACTAGCCGGAGGGAGCAGTACTTC. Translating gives CASSQAGTSRREQYF.

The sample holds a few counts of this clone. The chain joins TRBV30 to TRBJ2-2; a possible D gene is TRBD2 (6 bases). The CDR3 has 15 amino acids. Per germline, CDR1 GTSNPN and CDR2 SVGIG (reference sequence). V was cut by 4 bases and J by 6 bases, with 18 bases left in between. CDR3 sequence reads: CAWTTEGGGAGELFF. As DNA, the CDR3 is TGTGCCTGGACTACCGAGGGTGGAGGGGCCGGGGAGCTGTTTTTT.

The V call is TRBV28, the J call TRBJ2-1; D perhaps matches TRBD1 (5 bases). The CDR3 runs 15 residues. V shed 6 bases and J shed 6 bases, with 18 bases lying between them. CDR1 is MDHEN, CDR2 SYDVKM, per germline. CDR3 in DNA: TGTGCCAGCAGCCCGGTATTGGGGCAGGGCAATGAGCAGTTCTTC. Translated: CASSPVLGQGNEQFF.

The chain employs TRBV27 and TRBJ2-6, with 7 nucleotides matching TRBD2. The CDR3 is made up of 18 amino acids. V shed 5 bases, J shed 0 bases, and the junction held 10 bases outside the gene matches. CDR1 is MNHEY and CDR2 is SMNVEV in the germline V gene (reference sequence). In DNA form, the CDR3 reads TGTGCCAGCAGTACCTGGCTTAGGACTAGCTCTGGGGCCAACGTCCTGACTTTC. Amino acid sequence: CASSTWLRTSSGANVLTF.